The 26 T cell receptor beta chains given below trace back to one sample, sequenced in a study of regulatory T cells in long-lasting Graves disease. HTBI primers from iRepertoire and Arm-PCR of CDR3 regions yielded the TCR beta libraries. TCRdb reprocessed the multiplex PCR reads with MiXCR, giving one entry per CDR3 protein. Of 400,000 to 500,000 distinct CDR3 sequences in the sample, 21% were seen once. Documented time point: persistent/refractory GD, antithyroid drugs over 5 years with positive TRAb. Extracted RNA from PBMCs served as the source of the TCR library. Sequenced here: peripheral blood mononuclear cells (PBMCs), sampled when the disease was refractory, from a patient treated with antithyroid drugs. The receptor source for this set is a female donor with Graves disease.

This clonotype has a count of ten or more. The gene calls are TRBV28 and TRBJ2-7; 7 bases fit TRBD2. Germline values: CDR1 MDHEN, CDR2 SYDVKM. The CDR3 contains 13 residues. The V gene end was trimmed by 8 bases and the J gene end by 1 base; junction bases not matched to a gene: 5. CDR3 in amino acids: CASWGGKSYEQYF. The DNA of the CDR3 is TGTGCCAGCTGGGGGGGGAAATCCTACGAGCAGTACTTC.

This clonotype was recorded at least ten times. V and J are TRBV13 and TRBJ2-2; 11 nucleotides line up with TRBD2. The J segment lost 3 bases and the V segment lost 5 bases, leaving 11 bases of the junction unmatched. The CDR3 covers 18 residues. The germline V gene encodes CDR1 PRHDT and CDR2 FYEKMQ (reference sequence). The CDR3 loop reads CASSAVTSGAADTGELFF. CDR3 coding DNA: TGTGCCAGCAGCGCAGTGACTAGCGGGGCGGCTGACACCGGGGAGCTGTTTTTT.

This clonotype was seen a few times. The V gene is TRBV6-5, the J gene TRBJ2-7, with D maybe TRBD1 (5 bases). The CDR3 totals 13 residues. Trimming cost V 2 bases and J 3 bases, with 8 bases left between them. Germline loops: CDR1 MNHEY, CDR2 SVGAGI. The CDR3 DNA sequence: TGTGCCAGCAGTTACGCCAGGGTCTACGAGCAGTACTTC. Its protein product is CASSYARVYEQYF.

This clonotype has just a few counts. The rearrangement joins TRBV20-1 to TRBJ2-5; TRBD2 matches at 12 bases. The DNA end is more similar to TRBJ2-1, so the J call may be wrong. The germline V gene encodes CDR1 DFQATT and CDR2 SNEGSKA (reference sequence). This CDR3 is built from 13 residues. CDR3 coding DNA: TGCAGTGCCGGACTAGCGGGATCCAGGGAGCAGTTCTTC. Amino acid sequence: CSAGLAGSREQFF.

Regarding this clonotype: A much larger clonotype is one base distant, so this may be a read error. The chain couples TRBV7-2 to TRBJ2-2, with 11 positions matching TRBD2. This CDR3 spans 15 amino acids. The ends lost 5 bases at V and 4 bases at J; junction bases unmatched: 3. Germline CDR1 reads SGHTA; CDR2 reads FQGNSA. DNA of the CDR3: TGTGCCAGCAGCCCGGGACTAGCGGTCACCGGGGAGCTGTTTTTT. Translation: CASSPGLAVTGELFF.

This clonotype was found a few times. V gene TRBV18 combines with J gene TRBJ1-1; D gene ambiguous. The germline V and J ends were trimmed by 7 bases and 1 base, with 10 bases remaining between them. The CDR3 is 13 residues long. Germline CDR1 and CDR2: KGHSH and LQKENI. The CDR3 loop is CASFGNQNTEAFF. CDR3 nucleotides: TGTGCCAGCTTTGGGAACCAGAACACTGAAGCTTTCTTT.

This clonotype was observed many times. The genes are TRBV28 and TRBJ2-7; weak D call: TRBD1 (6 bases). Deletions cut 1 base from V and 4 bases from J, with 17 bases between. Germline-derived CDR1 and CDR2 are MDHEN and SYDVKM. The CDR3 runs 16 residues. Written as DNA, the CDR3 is TGTGCCAGCAGTTTATTCGGACAGCGGATAAAATACGAGCAGTACTTC. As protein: CASSLFGQRIKYEQYF.

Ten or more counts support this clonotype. The CDR3 sequence: CSVLIGPSDTEAFF. In DNA form, the CDR3 reads TGCAGCGTTCTTATTGGCCCCTCGGACACTGAAGCTTTCTTT. The rearrangement links TRBV29-1 to TRBJ1-1; D not resolved. Germline assignment: CDR1 SQVTM and CDR2 ANQGSEA. The CDR3 is made up of 14 amino acids. The V end lost 5 bases, the J end lost 3 bases, and 16 bases lay between the germline ends.

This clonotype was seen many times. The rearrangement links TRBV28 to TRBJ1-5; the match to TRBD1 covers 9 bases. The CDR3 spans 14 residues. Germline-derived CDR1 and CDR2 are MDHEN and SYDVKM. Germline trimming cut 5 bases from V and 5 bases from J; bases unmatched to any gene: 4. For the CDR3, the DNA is TGTGCCAGCAGTGTACGACAGGGGGATCAGCCCCAGCATTTT. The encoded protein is CASSVRQGDQPQHF.

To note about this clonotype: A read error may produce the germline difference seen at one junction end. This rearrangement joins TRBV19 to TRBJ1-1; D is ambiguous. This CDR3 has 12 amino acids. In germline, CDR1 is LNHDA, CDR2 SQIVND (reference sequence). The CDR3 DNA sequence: TGTGCCGGTAGCAGCGTTGTTTGGGGAATTTTCTTT. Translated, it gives CAGSSVVWGIFF.

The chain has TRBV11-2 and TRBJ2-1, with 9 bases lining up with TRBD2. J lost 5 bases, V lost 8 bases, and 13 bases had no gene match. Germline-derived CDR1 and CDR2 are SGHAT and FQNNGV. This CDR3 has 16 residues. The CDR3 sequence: CASFAGGLSGHNEQFF. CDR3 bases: TGTGCCAGCTTCGCGGGGGGGTTGTCGGGGCACAATGAGCAGTTCTTC.

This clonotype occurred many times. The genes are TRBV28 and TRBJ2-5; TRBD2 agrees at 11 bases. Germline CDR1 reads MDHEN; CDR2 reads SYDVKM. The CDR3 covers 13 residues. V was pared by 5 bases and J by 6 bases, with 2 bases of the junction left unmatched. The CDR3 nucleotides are TGTGCCAGCAGTAGACTAGCGGGAAAGACCCAGTACTTC. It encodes CASSRLAGKTQYF. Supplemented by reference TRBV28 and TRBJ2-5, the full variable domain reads DVKVTQSSRYLVKRTGEKVFLECVQDMDHENMFWYRQDPGLGLRLIYFSYDVKMKEKGDIPEGYSVSREKKERFSLILESASTNQTSMYLCASSRLAGKTQYFGPGTRLLVL.

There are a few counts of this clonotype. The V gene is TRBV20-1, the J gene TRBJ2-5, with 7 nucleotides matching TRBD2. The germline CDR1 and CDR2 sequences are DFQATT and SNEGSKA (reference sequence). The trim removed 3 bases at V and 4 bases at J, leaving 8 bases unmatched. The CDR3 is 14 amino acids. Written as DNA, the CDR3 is TGCAGTGCTAGTTCTGGGGGAGGGTCAGAGACCCAGTACTTC. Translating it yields CSASSGGGSETQYF.

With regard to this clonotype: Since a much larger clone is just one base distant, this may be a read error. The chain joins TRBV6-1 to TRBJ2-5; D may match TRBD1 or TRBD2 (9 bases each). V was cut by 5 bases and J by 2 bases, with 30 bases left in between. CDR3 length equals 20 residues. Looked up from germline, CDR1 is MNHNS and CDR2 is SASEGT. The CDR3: CASSQQGARLAGNRQETQYF. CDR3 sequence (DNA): TGTGCCAGCAGTCAACAGGGGGCAAGGCTAGCGGGGAACCGGCAAGAGACCCAGTACTTC.

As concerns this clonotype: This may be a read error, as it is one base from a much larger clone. The CDR3 loop reads CASSYLTSGVPYEQYF. In nucleotides, the CDR3 is TGTGCCAGCAGTTATTTGACTAGCGGGGTCCCCTACGAGCAGTACTTC. The V call is TRBV28, the J call TRBJ2-7; the match to TRBD2 covers 11 bases. CDR3 length: 16 amino acids. V lost 4 bases, J lost 2 bases, and 7 bases stayed unmatched. Germline lookup yields CDR1 MDHEN and CDR2 SYDVKM. The full variable domain, completed using reference TRBV28 and TRBJ2-7, is DVKVTQSSRYLVKRTGEKVFLECVQDMDHENMFWYRQDPGLGLRLIYFSYDVKMKEKGDIPEGYSVSREKKERFSLILESASTNQTSMYLCASSYLTSGVPYEQYFGPGTRLTVT.

CDR3 in DNA: TGTGCCAGCAGCTCCCGAATGCGGGAGGGAGATGTCACCGGGGAGCTGTTTTTT. Encoded protein: CASSSRMREGDVTGELFF. The chain recombines TRBV9 with TRBJ2-2; 9 nucleotides align to TRBD2. The CDR3 loop spans 18 amino acids. With V trimmed by 4 bases and J by 4 bases, 14 bases remained unmatched. Germline CDR1 reads SGDLS; CDR2 reads YYNGEE.

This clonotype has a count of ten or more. CDR3 in amino acids: CASSLRTGNYGYTF. The CDR3, as DNA: TGTGCCAGCAGCCTTCGGACAGGGAACTATGGCTACACCTTC. The chain employs TRBV3-1 and TRBJ1-2; 8 bases match TRBD1. J gave up 2 bases and V 4 bases, and 3 bases lay outside the gene matches. Germline assignment: CDR1 LGHDT and CDR2 YNNKEL (reference sequence). The CDR3 extends over 14 amino acids. The whole variable domain, remainder taken from reference TRBV3-1 and TRBJ1-2, is DTAVSQTPKYLVTQMGNDKSIKCEQNLGHDTMYWYKQDSKKFLKIMFSYNNKELIINETVPNRFSPKSPDKAHLNLHINSLELGDSAVYFCASSLRTGNYGYTFGSGTRLTVV.

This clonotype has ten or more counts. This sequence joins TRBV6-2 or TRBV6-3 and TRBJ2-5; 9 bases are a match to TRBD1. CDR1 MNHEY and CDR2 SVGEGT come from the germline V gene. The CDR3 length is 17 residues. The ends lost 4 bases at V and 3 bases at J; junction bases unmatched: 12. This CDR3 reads CASSFLPSTGGEETQYF. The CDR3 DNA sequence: TGTGCCAGCAGTTTCCTACCATCGACAGGGGGAGAAGAGACCCAGTACTTC.

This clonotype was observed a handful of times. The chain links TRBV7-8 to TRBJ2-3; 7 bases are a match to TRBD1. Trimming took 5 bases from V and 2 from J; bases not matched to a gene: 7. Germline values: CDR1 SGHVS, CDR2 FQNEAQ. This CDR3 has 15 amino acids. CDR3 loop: CASSPETGPTDTQYF. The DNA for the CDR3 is TGTGCCAGCAGCCCAGAGACAGGGCCCACAGATACGCAGTATTTT.

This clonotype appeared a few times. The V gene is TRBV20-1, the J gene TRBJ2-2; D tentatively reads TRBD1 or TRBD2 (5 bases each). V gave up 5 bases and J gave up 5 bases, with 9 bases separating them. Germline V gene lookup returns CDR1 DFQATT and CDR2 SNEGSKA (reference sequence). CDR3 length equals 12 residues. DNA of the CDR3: TGCAGTGCTGAGTGGGGGACCGGGGAGCTGTTTTTT. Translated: CSAEWGTGELFF.

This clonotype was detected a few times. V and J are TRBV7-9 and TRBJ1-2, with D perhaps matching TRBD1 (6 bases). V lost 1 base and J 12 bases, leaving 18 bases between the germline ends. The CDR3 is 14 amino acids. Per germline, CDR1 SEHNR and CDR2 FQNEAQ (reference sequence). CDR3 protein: CASSLDGTSSKDTF. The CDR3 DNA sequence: TGTGCCAGCAGCTTAGATGGGACAAGCTCTAAAGACACCTTC.

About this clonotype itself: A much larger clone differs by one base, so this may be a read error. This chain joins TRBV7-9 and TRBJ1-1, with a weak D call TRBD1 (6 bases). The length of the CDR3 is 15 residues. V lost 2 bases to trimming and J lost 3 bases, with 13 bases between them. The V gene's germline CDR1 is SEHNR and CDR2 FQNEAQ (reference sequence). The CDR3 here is CASSLRGRRDTEAFF. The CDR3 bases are TGTGCCAGCAGCTTACGGGGGCGACGGGACACTGAAGCTTTCTTT.

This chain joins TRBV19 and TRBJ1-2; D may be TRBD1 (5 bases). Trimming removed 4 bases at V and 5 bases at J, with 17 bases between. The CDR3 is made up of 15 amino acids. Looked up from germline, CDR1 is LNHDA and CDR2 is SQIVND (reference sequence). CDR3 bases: TGTGCCAGTAGTACCGAATCAGCAGGGAAGTATGGCTACACCTTC. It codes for CASSTESAGKYGYTF.

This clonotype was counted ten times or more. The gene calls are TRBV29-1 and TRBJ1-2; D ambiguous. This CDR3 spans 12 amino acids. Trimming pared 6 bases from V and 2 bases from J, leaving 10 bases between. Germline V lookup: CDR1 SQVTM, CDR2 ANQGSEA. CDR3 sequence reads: CSVELANYGYTF. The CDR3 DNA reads TGCAGCGTGGAACTAGCCAACTATGGCTACACCTTC.

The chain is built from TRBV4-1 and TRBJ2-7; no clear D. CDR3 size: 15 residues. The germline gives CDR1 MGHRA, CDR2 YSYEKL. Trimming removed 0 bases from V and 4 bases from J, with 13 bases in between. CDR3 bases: TGCGCCAGCAGCCAAGATCCCGGGTTCGGATACGAGCAGTACTTC. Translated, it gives CASSQDPGFGYEQYF.

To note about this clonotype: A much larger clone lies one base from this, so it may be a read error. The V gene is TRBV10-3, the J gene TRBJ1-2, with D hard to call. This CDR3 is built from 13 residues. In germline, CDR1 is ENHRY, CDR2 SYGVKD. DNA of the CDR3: TGTGACATCAGTGAGCAAGTTAACTATGGCTACACCTTC. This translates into CDISEQVNYGYTF.